This T cell receptor (beta chain) was documented in a study of CD8 T cells in ankylosing spondylitis. A single record per CDR3 protein comes from TCRdb applying MiXCR to the 5' RACE reads. The repertoire holds 130,000 or so distinct CDR3 sequences, with about 6.5% as singletons. This CDR3 has 14 amino acids. The germline gives CDR1 SNHLY, CDR2 FYNNEI. Only one count was recorded for this clonotype. A read error may account for a junction end that differs from germline. The clonotype comes from a male donor with ankylosing spondylitis or in good health (not recorded which). Sequencing was performed on blood, either unsorted or a sorted T cell fraction (not recorded which). The rearrangement uses TRBV2 and TRBJ2-7; no reliable D call. The CDR3, as DNA: TGTGCCAGCAGTGCAGGTTTTGACGGCTACGGGCAGTACTTC. Translation gives CASSAGFDGYGQYF. Full variable domain (outside the CDR3, taken from reference TRBV2 and TRBJ2-7): EPEVTQTPSHQVTQMGQEVILRCVPISNHLYFYWYRQILGQKVEFLVSFYNNEISEKSEIFDDQFSVERPDGSNFTLKIRSTKLEDSAMYFCASSAGFDGYGQYFGPGTRLTVT.